Shown below are 24 T cell receptor beta chains from a single sample sequenced in a study of CD8 T cells in Susac syndrome. An input of about 0.45 to 1 ug of RNA was subjected to reverse transcription using random hexamers. TCRdb independently ran MiXCR on the immunoSEQ multiplex PCR reads; one entry per CDR3 protein. The data contain 300,000 to 350,000 distinct CDR3 sequences, 92% of them seen just once; the ten biggest clones take up less than 0.08%. The sequenced sample consisted of CD4+ T cells from PBMCs. Receptor source: a human donor with multiple sclerosis.

The chain has TRBV4-1 and TRBJ1-1; D not resolved. The CDR3 runs to 13 residues. Trimming took off 0 bases at V and 12 bases at J, with 14 bases between the two ends. The germline V gene has CDR1 MGHRA and CDR2 YSYEKL. The CDR3 protein is CASSQEVVWYPFF. The CDR3 DNA follows: TGCGCCAGCAGCCAAGAGGTAGTTTGGTATCCTTTCTTT.

The chain combines TRBV2 with TRBJ2-3; 15 bases agree with TRBD2. This CDR3 is built from 16 residues. J was trimmed by 4 bases and V by 7 bases; bases with no gene match: 6. Germline V gene lookup returns CDR1 SNHLY and CDR2 FYNNEI. CDR3 loop: CASTRGLAGGPDTQYF. The CDR3 DNA is TGTGCCAGCACTCGGGGACTAGCGGGGGGACCAGATACGCAGTATTTT.

The chain links TRBV7-2 to TRBJ1-4; D might be TRBD1 (5 bases). This CDR3 contains 14 residues. Per germline, CDR1 SGHTA and CDR2 FQGNSA. With 6 bases removed from V and 8 bases from J, the gap between germline ends came to 16 bases. CDR3 amino acids: CASRDGLGAEKLFF. The CDR3 DNA follows: TGTGCCAGCAGGGACGGCCTAGGGGCGGAAAAACTGTTTTTT.

The chain links TRBV23-1 to TRBJ1-5; 11 positions agree with TRBD1. TRBV23-1 is an open reading frame, and its role is uncertain. The CDR3 length is 18 residues. With V trimmed by 2 bases and J by 4 bases, 10 bases remained unmatched. CDR3: CASSQEGTGTGGNQPQHF. CDR3 DNA: TGCGCCAGCAGTCAAGAAGGCACCGGGACAGGGGGTAATCAGCCCCAGCATTTT.

The chain is built from TRBV15 and TRBJ2-7, with 12 nucleotides matching TRBD2. CDR3 length: 16 residues. Germline V gene lookup returns CDR1 LNHNV and CDR2 YYDKDF (reference sequence). Germline trimming cut 5 bases from V and 0 bases from J; bases unmatched to any gene: 5. In DNA, the CDR3 is TGTGCCACCAGCGTCGGACTAGCGGGACACTCCTACGAGCAGTACTTC. Protein sequence: CATSVGLAGHSYEQYF.

This chain connects TRBV18 to TRBJ2-1; 9 bases line up with TRBD2. The CDR3 spans 16 residues. Germline-derived CDR1 and CDR2 are KGHSH and LQKENI. Trimming removed 6 bases from V and 5 bases from J; junction bases left unmatched: 11. Here the CDR3 reads CASSPPGTSWDNEQFF. The CDR3 nucleotides read TGTGCCAGCTCCCCGCCCGGGACTAGCTGGGACAATGAGCAGTTCTTC.

V usage is TRBV20-1 and J usage is TRBJ2-7; a possible D gene is TRBD1 (5 bases). Germline V gene sequence: CDR1 DFQATT, CDR2 SNEGSKA (reference sequence). V lost 3 bases and J 2 bases, leaving 17 bases between the germline ends. The CDR3 has 15 residues. In DNA, the CDR3 is TGCAGTGCTAGTGGGGCGCCCCCAGGGCCCTACGAGCAGTACTTC. Amino acid sequence: CSASGAPPGPYEQYF.

This chain links TRBV7-2 with TRBJ2-5; 13 bases fit TRBD2. The V gene end was trimmed by 4 bases and the J gene end by 5 bases; junction bases not matched to a gene: 4. The CDR3 is 15 residues long. CDR1 is SGHTA, CDR2 FQGNSA, per germline. The CDR3 nucleotides read TGTGCCAGCAGCTCGACTAGCGGGGGGTATGAGACCCAGTACTTC. It specifies CASSSTSGGYETQYF.

The gene calls are TRBV7-2 and TRBJ2-7; 12 bases fit TRBD2. Losses at the gene ends were 7 bases for V and 5 bases for J; bases not matched to a gene: 3. Germline V gene sequence: CDR1 SGHTA, CDR2 FQGNSA. This CDR3 comprises 13 residues. CDR3 bases: TGTGCCAGCACCGGACTAGCGGGACACGAGCAGTACTTC. It codes for CASTGLAGHEQYF. Full variable domain (rest looked up from reference TRBV7-2 and TRBJ2-7): GAGVSQSPSNKVTEKGKDVELRCDPISGHTALYWYRQSLGQGLEFLIYFQGNSAPDKSGLPSDRFSAERTGGSVSTLTIQRTQQEDSAVYLCASTGLAGHEQYFGPGTRLTVT.

This rearrangement joins TRBV25-1 to TRBJ1-2; the D is unclear. V lost 2 bases and J lost 8, with 15 bases in between. Germline V gene sequence: CDR1 MGHDK, CDR2 SYGVNS. The CDR3 has 14 residues. The CDR3 DNA sequence: TGTGCCAGCAGTGAACACAACCGGGCAGCGGGCTACACCTTC. It is translated as CASSEHNRAAGYTF.

This clonotype occurred once. The V call is TRBV6-5, the J call TRBJ2-7, with TRBD1 identical over 10 bases. The trim removed 5 bases at V and 2 bases at J, leaving 3 bases unmatched. This CDR3 is built from 14 residues. The V gene's germline CDR1 is MNHEY and CDR2 SVGAGI. The CDR3 loop reads CASSADRGPYEQYF. The DNA of the CDR3 is TGTGCCAGCAGTGCAGACAGGGGGCCCTACGAGCAGTACTTC.

CDR3 sequence: CAGHSGGAGEQFF. Here the CDR3 DNA reads TGTGCCGGCCATAGCGGGGGGGCCGGGGAGCAGTTCTTC. V usage is TRBV30 and J usage is TRBJ2-1, with TRBD2 matching 11 bases. J was trimmed by 10 bases and V by 8 bases; bases with no gene match: 10. The CDR3 is 13 amino acids. Germline assignment: CDR1 GTSNPN and CDR2 SVGIG (reference sequence).

The chain recombines TRBV7-2 with TRBJ1-1, with 8 positions matching TRBD1. Germline V gives CDR1 SGHTA, CDR2 FQGNSA. The length of the CDR3 is 16 residues. V was pared by 10 bases and J by 5 bases, with 18 bases of the junction left unmatched. CDR3 nucleotides: TGTGCCACCAAGGGGGCAGGACAGGGCTGGCAAACTGAAGCTTTCTTT. Encoded protein: CATKGAGQGWQTEAFF.

The rearrangement joins TRBV5-1 to TRBJ2-5; TRBD2 matches 10 bases. The CDR3 covers 15 residues. Trimming at V came to 6 bases and at J to 2 bases, leaving 7 bases not matched to a gene. Germline lookup yields CDR1 SGHRS and CDR2 YFSETQ. In DNA, the CDR3 is TGCGCCAGCACTTGGACTAGCGGAGCACAAGAGACCCAGTACTTC. Translated, it gives CASTWTSGAQETQYF.

The chain carries TRBV11-2 and TRBJ2-1; 8 positions match TRBD1. The CDR3 is made up of 15 amino acids. The ends lost 10 bases at V and 0 bases at J; junction bases unmatched: 8. Germline V lookup: CDR1 SGHAT, CDR2 FQNNGV. The CDR3 sequence: CATSGGLSSYNEQFF. The CDR3 DNA sequence: TGTGCCACATCAGGGGGCCTTAGCTCCTACAATGAGCAGTTCTTC.

The chain is built from TRBV3-1 and TRBJ2-3; the D is unclear. This CDR3 comprises 14 residues. Germline V gene data show CDR1 as LGHDT and CDR2 as YNNKEL (reference sequence). Trimming took off 1 base at V and 11 bases at J, with 16 bases between the two ends. The CDR3 sequence is CASSQVLHREKQYF. The DNA of the CDR3 is TGTGCCAGCAGCCAAGTCTTACACAGAGAAAAGCAGTATTTT.

The gene calls are TRBV30 and TRBJ2-3, with D possibly TRBD1 on 5 matching bases. The germline V gene encodes CDR1 GTSNPN and CDR2 SVGIG (reference sequence). CDR3 length: 16 amino acids. The ends were cut back, 0 bases at V and 3 bases at J, with 16 bases in the middle. The chain's CDR3 is CAWSVRRQGLTDTQYF. CDR3 DNA: TGTGCCTGGAGTGTAAGGCGGCAGGGATTGACAGATACGCAGTATTTT.

This sequence joins TRBV3-1 and TRBJ2-7, with a weak D call TRBD2 (5 bases). The V end lost 6 bases, the J end lost 5 bases, and 11 bases lay between the germline ends. The germline CDR1 and CDR2 sequences are LGHDT and YNNKEL (reference sequence). This CDR3 spans 12 amino acids. Here the CDR3 reads CASRFEGHEQYF. CDR3 bases: TGTGCCAGCAGGTTCGAGGGCCACGAGCAGTACTTC.

J is TRBJ2-3 and V is TRBV4-1; perhaps TRBD2 as D (5 bases). Germline V CDR1 and CDR2: MGHRA, YSYEKL. V lost 0 bases and J lost 4, with 5 bases in between. The CDR3 runs to 13 residues. The CDR3 DNA sequence: TGCGCCAGCAGCCAAGAGAGGGCAGATACGCAGTATTTT. This encodes CASSQERADTQYF.

The chain is built from TRBV19 and TRBJ1-2; TRBD1 is a possible D gene (5 bases). The CDR3 consists of 13 residues. V lost 3 bases to trimming and J lost 3 bases, with 8 bases between them. In germline, CDR1 is LNHDA, CDR2 SQIVND (reference sequence). CDR3 in amino acids: CASSIDRDYGYTF. CDR3 nucleotides: TGTGCCAGTAGTATCGACAGAGACTATGGCTACACCTTC.

This clonotype turned up a few times. V and J are TRBV7-2 and TRBJ1-1, with D hard to call. Trimming removed 1 base from V and 4 bases from J, with 7 bases in between. The CDR3 length is 13 residues. Germline lookup yields CDR1 SGHTA and CDR2 FQGNSA. CDR3 protein: CASSLVRSTEAFF. The DNA for the CDR3 is TGTGCCAGCAGCTTAGTTCGGTCCACTGAAGCTTTCTTT.

The chain combines TRBV25-1 with TRBJ1-1; no definite D call. Deletions cut 1 base from V and 2 bases from J, with 11 bases between. The V gene's germline CDR1 is MGHDK and CDR2 SYGVNS. CDR3 length: 15 residues. This chain's CDR3 is CASSEFRVGNTEAFF. CDR3 bases: TGTGCCAGCAGTGAATTTCGGGTCGGCAACACTGAAGCTTTCTTT.

The rearrangement links TRBV29-1 to TRBJ2-7; 13 bases agree with TRBD2. In germline, CDR1 is SQVTM, CDR2 ANQGSEA. J lost 7 bases, V lost 6 bases, and 12 bases had no gene match. The CDR3 covers 15 residues. The CDR3 coding sequence is TGCAGCGTCCGCGATGGGGGACTAGCGGGATATGAGCAGTACTTC. Translating it yields CSVRDGGLAGYEQYF.

This chain connects TRBV7-9 to TRBJ2-7, with D hard to call. In germline, CDR1 is SEHNR, CDR2 FQNEAQ (reference sequence). CDR3 length equals 13 residues. V lost 2 bases and J 7 bases, leaving 12 bases between the germline ends. The CDR3 spells CASSLKSRREQYF. The CDR3 coding sequence is TGTGCCAGCAGCTTAAAAAGTAGGCGGGAGCAGTACTTC.